Presented here are 28 T cell receptor beta chains from one specimen sequenced in a study of CD8 T cells in Susac syndrome. About 0.5 to 1 ug RNA was reverse transcribed with random hexamers. TCRdb analysed the immunoSEQ multiplex PCR reads with MiXCR anew, one entry per CDR3 protein. In the table there are tens of thousands of distinct CDR3 sequences, almost 95% of which are singletons. Sample: CD8+ T cells from PBMCs. The source of these receptors is a human donor in good health.

The chain links TRBV5-4 to TRBJ2-3, with D perhaps given as TRBD1 or TRBD2 (6 bases each). Germline V gives CDR1 SGHNT, CDR2 YYREEE (reference sequence). The CDR3 is 14 residues long. V lost 2 bases to trimming and J lost 1 base, with 8 bases between them. In nucleotides, the CDR3 is TGTGCCAGCAGCTTTAGGGGGGGCACAGATACGCAGTATTTT. It is translated as CASSFRGGTDTQYF.

The chain joins TRBV30 to TRBJ1-1; unclear D gene. The CDR3 covers 14 residues. Germline V lookup: CDR1 GTSNPN, CDR2 SVGIG (reference sequence). The germline V and J ends were trimmed by 4 bases and 4 bases, with 16 bases remaining between them. The CDR3 bases are TGTGCCTGGAACCGGGGAGCAGGCGGCACTGAAGCTTTCTTT. This gives the protein CAWNRGAGGTEAFF.

The gene calls are TRBV7-8 and TRBJ2-3; 8 bases are a match to TRBD2. The V and J ends lost 3 bases and 1 base, in that order; junction bases with no gene match: 6. This CDR3 is 16 amino acids long. Per germline, CDR1 SGHVS and CDR2 FQNEAQ. The CDR3 spells CASSLFSGEGTDTQYF. The CDR3 bases are TGTGCCAGCAGCTTGTTTAGCGGGGAGGGCACAGATACGCAGTATTTT. The full variable domain, with the rest looked up from reference TRBV7-8 and TRBJ2-3, is GAGVSQSPRYKVAKRGQDVALRCDPISGHVSLFWYQQALGQGPEFLTYFQNEAQLDKSGLPSDRFFAERPEGSVSTLKIQRTQQEDSAVYLCASSLFSGEGTDTQYFGPGTRLTVL.

The gene calls are TRBV7-9 and TRBJ1-1; tentative D call: TRBD1 (5 bases). CDR3 length: 11 amino acids. The V gene's germline CDR1 is SEHNR and CDR2 FQNEAQ (reference sequence). V was pared by 4 bases and J by 7 bases, with 7 bases between. CDR3 residues: CASSWDREAFF. Written as DNA, the CDR3 is TGTGCCAGCAGCTGGGACCGTGAAGCTTTCTTT.

The V call is TRBV28, the J call TRBJ2-1; D is tentatively TRBD1 or TRBD2 (5 bases each). CDR3 length: 16 amino acids. Germline V lookup: CDR1 MDHEN, CDR2 SYDVKM. Trimming took off 5 bases at V and 5 bases at J, with 19 bases between the two ends. The CDR3 here is CASSPGTFAQDNEQFF. The DNA of the CDR3 is TGTGCCAGCAGTCCCGGGACCTTCGCCCAGGACAATGAGCAGTTCTTC.

The chain is built from TRBV27 and TRBJ2-1, with TRBD2 identical over 7 bases. Germline values: CDR1 MNHEY, CDR2 SMNVEV (reference sequence). J lost 2 bases, V lost 2 bases, and 3 bases had no gene match. The CDR3 consists of 15 residues. Here the CDR3 DNA reads TGTGCCAGCAGTTTAGCGGGAGTCACCTACAATGAGCAGTTCTTC. Residues: CASSLAGVTYNEQFF.

The chain combines TRBV20-1 with TRBJ2-7; 10 bases are shared with TRBD2. J lost 5 bases, V lost 0 bases, and 4 bases had no gene match. CDR1 DFQATT and CDR2 SNEGSKA come from the germline V gene (reference sequence). CDR3 length equals 14 residues. CDR3 bases: TGCAGTGCTAGAGACCTAGCGGGAGCGGACGAGCAGTACTTC. It encodes CSARDLAGADEQYF.

The chain carries TRBV6-5 and TRBJ1-1; D is uncertain. The CDR3 sequence is 15 residues long. Germline V gene sequence: CDR1 MNHEY, CDR2 SVGAGI. V was shortened by 4 bases and J by 1 base, with 13 bases between the two germline ends. CDR3 protein: CASSLSGIQNTEAFF. CDR3 nucleotides: TGTGCCAGCAGTTTATCCGGGATCCAGAACACTGAAGCTTTCTTT.

The V call is TRBV5-6, the J call TRBJ2-2, with D possibly matching TRBD1 (5 bases). V lost 0 bases, J lost 2 bases, and 14 bases lay in between. Germline V gene sequence: CDR1 SGHDT, CDR2 YYEEEE. The CDR3 extends over 17 amino acids. The CDR3 DNA reads as TGTGCCAGCAGCTTGGCGACAGCTACAAAAAACACCGGGGAGCTGTTTTTT. Amino acids: CASSLATATKNTGELFF.

The chain joins TRBV7-2 to TRBJ2-7; tentatively, D is TRBD1 (6 bases). V gave up 2 bases and J gave up 2 bases, with 7 bases separating them. The CDR3 extends over 13 amino acids. Germline-derived CDR1 and CDR2 are SGHTA and FQGNSA. CDR3 bases: TGTGCCAGCAGCTTAAAGGGGGCCTACGAGCAGTACTTC. Translation: CASSLKGAYEQYF.

This chain joins TRBV29-1 and TRBJ2-7, with 7 nucleotides matching TRBD1. J was trimmed by 2 bases and V by 5 bases; bases with no gene match: 9. CDR3 length equals 14 residues. CDR1 is SQVTM, CDR2 ANQGSEA, per germline. This CDR3 reads CSVSGQANAYEQYF. CDR3 DNA sequence: TGCAGCGTTTCCGGACAGGCCAATGCCTACGAGCAGTACTTC.

This clonotype was observed once. This chain uses TRBV27 with TRBJ2-7, with TRBD1 as a possible D gene (6 bases). The V gene lost 3 bases and the J gene lost 0 bases, with 12 bases spanning the gap. The CDR3 extends over 15 amino acids. Germline CDR1 is MNHEY and CDR2 is SMNVEV (reference sequence). CDR3 DNA: TGTGCCAGCAGTTTCCATACAGGGAGCTCCTACGAGCAGTACTTC. Protein sequence: CASSFHTGSSYEQYF.

This CDR3 is CASSSTGTGHWGTGELFF. DNA of the CDR3: TGTGCCAGCAGCTCGACCGGGACAGGTCACTGGGGCACCGGGGAGCTGTTTTTT. The V and J genes are TRBV7-9 and TRBJ2-2, with 8 bases identical to TRBD1. Germline CDR1 and CDR2: SEHNR and FQNEAQ (reference sequence). This CDR3 spans 18 amino acids. V gave up 4 bases and J gave up 4 bases; unmatched junction bases: 14.

This chain links TRBV6-5 with TRBJ2-1, with TRBD2 as a possible D gene (5 bases). The CDR3 is 16 residues long. Germline CDR1 MNHEY, CDR2 SVGAGI. V dropped 4 bases and J dropped 6 bases, with 19 bases sitting between them. This CDR3 reads CASSFVAEASFNEQFF. CDR3 bases: TGTGCCAGCAGTTTCGTCGCGGAGGCTAGCTTCAATGAGCAGTTCTTC.

This chain uses TRBV19 with TRBJ1-5; the D is unclear. The germline V gene encodes CDR1 LNHDA and CDR2 SQIVND (reference sequence). CDR3 length: 13 amino acids. Trimming shortened V by 1 base and J by 5 bases, and 6 bases separated the two germline ends. CDR3 amino acids: CASSIGGDQPQHF. For the CDR3, the DNA is TGTGCCAGTAGTATAGGTGGGGATCAGCCCCAGCATTTT. The full variable domain, rest sourced from reference TRBV19 and TRBJ1-5, is DGGITQSPKYLFRKEGQNVTLSCEQNLNHDAMYWYRQDPGQGLRLIYYSQIVNDFQKGDIAEGYSVSREKKESFPLTVTSAQKNPTAFYLCASSIGGDQPQHFGDGTRLSIL.

This clonotype is a singleton in its sample. The chain couples TRBV9 to TRBJ2-4, with 8 bases fitting TRBD2. Germline CDR1 is SGDLS and CDR2 is YYNGEE. This CDR3 is built from 14 residues. V trimming: 6 bases; J trimming: 6 bases; junction bases outside the gene matches: 8. In nucleotides, the CDR3 is TGTGCCAGCAACGACGGGGGACTAGGAAACATTCAGTACTTC. Amino acids: CASNDGGLGNIQYF.

This sequence joins TRBV6-2 or TRBV6-3 and TRBJ2-7, with a tentative D call TRBD2 (5 bases). The CDR3 runs 15 residues. V lost 7 bases to trimming and J lost 0 bases, with 16 bases between them. Germline lookup yields CDR1 MNHEY and CDR2 SVGEGT. DNA of the CDR3: TGTGCCAGCACTAGAGTGGCGGGTTACTCCTACGAGCAGTACTTC. It translates to CASTRVAGYSYEQYF.

V usage is TRBV7-9 and J usage is TRBJ2-2; perhaps TRBD2 as D (5 bases). V was shortened by 2 bases and J by 1 base, with 8 bases between the two germline ends. The germline CDR1 and CDR2 sequences are SEHNR and FQNEAQ (reference sequence). The CDR3 extends over 15 amino acids. The chain's CDR3 is CASSLSRGNTGELFF. The CDR3, as DNA: TGTGCCAGCAGCTTAAGCCGGGGGAACACCGGGGAGCTGTTTTTT.

V is TRBV4-3 and J is TRBJ2-1; D is ambiguous. The germline gives CDR1 LGHNA, CDR2 YSLEER. V dropped 2 bases and J dropped 10 bases, with 12 bases sitting between them. The CDR3 length is 13 residues. Here the CDR3 DNA reads TGCGCCAGCAGCCAACTGGCCCTTTCCGAGCAGTTCTTC. This translates into CASSQLALSEQFF.

The chain is built from TRBV7-9 and TRBJ2-7, with D perhaps matching TRBD1 or TRBD2 (5 bases each). The V end lost 3 bases, the J end lost 3 bases, and 12 bases lay between the germline ends. The germline gives CDR1 SEHNR, CDR2 FQNEAQ (reference sequence). The CDR3 has 14 amino acids. The CDR3 reads CASSFEGPGYEQYF. Here the CDR3 DNA reads TGTGCCAGCAGCTTTGAGGGGCCGGGCTACGAGCAGTACTTC.

The chain uses TRBV30 and TRBJ1-1; D gene uncertain. V shed 0 bases and J shed 0 bases, with 11 bases lying between them. This CDR3 contains 15 residues. Germline values: CDR1 GTSNPN, CDR2 SVGIG (reference sequence). CDR3 in DNA: TGTGCCTGGAGTGTACCCCGACACCTGAACACTGAAGCTTTCTTT. It translates to CAWSVPRHLNTEAFF.

This clonotype appeared a few times. CDR3 DNA sequence: TGTGCCAGCAGCGTAGGTGGTTACCACGAGCAGTACTTC. It encodes CASSVGGYHEQYF. The chain combines TRBV9 with TRBJ2-7; D is unresolved. The germline V and J ends were trimmed by 0 bases and 5 bases, with 9 bases remaining between them. Germline V gives CDR1 SGDLS, CDR2 YYNGEE. CDR3 size: 13 residues.

This sequence joins TRBV2 and TRBJ1-5, with D hard to call. The CDR3 runs 12 residues. V was cut by 5 bases and J by 3 bases, with 5 bases left in between. CDR1 SNHLY and CDR2 FYNNEI come from the germline V gene. The CDR3, as DNA: TGTGCCAGCAGTCCAGCCAATCAGCCCCAGCATTTT. Encoded protein: CASSPANQPQHF.

The V gene is TRBV29-1, the J gene TRBJ1-2; D perhaps matches TRBD1 (6 bases). The ends were cut back, 5 bases at V and 4 bases at J, with 11 bases in the middle. The CDR3 consists of 12 residues. The germline gives CDR1 SQVTM, CDR2 ANQGSEA. The DNA of the CDR3 is TGCAGCGTTCGACAGGAAACCTATGGCTACACCTTC. Protein product: CSVRQETYGYTF. The complete variable domain, with remaining parts taken from reference TRBV29-1 and TRBJ1-2, reads SAVISQKPSRDICQRGTSLTIQCQVDSQVTMMFWYRQQPGQSLTLIATANQGSEATYESGFVIDKFPISRPNLTFSTLTVSNMSPEDSSIYLCSVRQETYGYTFGSGTRLTVV.

The rearrangement uses TRBV19 and TRBJ1-5; D uncertain. The CDR3 is 12 residues long. Germline V gene sequence: CDR1 LNHDA, CDR2 SQIVND (reference sequence). The CDR3 DNA follows: TGTGCGAGTGCCCTTTTCAATCAGCCCCAGCATTTT. This translates into CASALFNQPQHF.

This chain uses TRBV5-1 with TRBJ1-1; tentatively, D is TRBD1 (6 bases). With 0 bases removed from V and 4 bases from J, the gap between germline ends came to 22 bases. The germline gives CDR1 SGHRS, CDR2 YFSETQ. The CDR3 length is 18 residues. The CDR3 loop reads CASSLDTRGTGRGTEAFF. In DNA form, the CDR3 reads TGCGCCAGCAGCTTGGATACCAGGGGAACTGGTCGAGGCACTGAAGCTTTCTTT.

V and J are TRBV6-4 and TRBJ2-3, with 10 bases lining up with TRBD2. Germline V CDR1 and CDR2: MRHNA, SNTAGT. J was trimmed by 1 base and V by 3 bases; bases with no gene match: 4. The CDR3 spans 16 residues. The CDR3 bases are TGTGCCAGCAGTGAAACCGGGACTAGCGGCACAGATACGCAGTATTTT. Translating gives CASSETGTSGTDTQYF.

The chain couples TRBV2 to TRBJ2-1; TRBD2 aligns across 7 bases. V trimming: 8 bases; J trimming: 3 bases; junction bases outside the gene matches: 10. Germline CDR1 SNHLY, CDR2 FYNNEI. The CDR3 is 15 amino acids. As DNA, the CDR3 is TGTGCCAGCGCCTTCGGGGGAGGGCACTACAATGAGCAGTTCTTC. Amino acids: CASAFGGGHYNEQFF. Based on the CDR3 plus reference TRBV2 and TRBJ2-1, the full variable domain is EPEVTQTPSHQVTQMGQEVILRCVPISNHLYFYWYRQILGQKVEFLVSFYNNEISEKSEIFDDQFSVERPDGSNFTLKIRSTKLEDSAMYFCASAFGGGHYNEQFFGPGTRLTVL.